The source of this T cell receptor beta chain is a study of response to subunit inactivated influenza vaccine. TCRdb ran MiXCR on the RT-PCR reads and lists one entry per CDR3 protein. The table includes about 570,000 distinct CDR3 sequences, approximately 12% detected once. This clonotype has a handful of counts. Trimming left V 9 bases short and J 8 bases short, with 18 bases between. The CDR3 runs 13 residues. CDR1 is KGHDR and CDR2 is SFDVKD in the germline V gene. The sample here was PBMCs from blood, taken on the day of vaccination. The chain recombines TRBV24-1 with TRBJ1-2, with D possibly TRBD1 on 5 matching bases. This receptor was identified in a man between 50 and 59 years old who received an inactivated influenza vaccine. The CDR3 loop reads CATSPGPGGGYTF. As DNA, the CDR3 is TGTGCCACCTCCCCGGGACCCGGTGGGGGCTACACCTTC.